This T cell receptor beta chain was identified in a study of T cell changes during pregnancy in multiple sclerosis. Assay used: immunoSEQ multiplex PCR; TCRdb lists only in-frame clones, some missing. The table has 60,000 to 85,000 clones, approximately 90% seen once. Germline CDR1 is SGHAT and CDR2 is FQNNGV. The CDR3 length is 13 residues. The V end was cut by 0 bases, the J end by 4 bases, with 4 bases between. The sequence came from a female donor in good health, enrolled as a control in a pregnancy study. This specimen was peripheral blood, taken in the second trimester of pregnancy. The chain has TRBV11-2 and TRBJ1-5; D unresolved. The CDR3 nucleotides are TGTGCCAGCAGCTTAGAGGAGAATCAGCCCCAGCATTTT. Its translation is CASSLEENQPQHF.